This record concerns one TCR beta chain sequence. The sample belongs to a study of cytomegalovirus exposure and HLA in healthy donors. Study information: The platform used for the 120 or so validation repertoires matched that of the roughly 670 first-cohort repertoires, a later analysis reported.

Produced via immunoSEQ multiplex PCR; TCRdb's table is partial and in-frame only. This sample has hundreds of thousands of clones, with approximately 90% found just once. Germline CDR1 MDHEN, CDR2 SYDVKM. This CDR3 is 12 amino acids long. V dropped 9 bases and J dropped 4 bases, with 10 bases sitting between them. The sequence derives from a man younger than 35 in good health and CMV-seronegative. Specimen: PBMCs. The V gene is TRBV28, the J gene TRBJ1-3; a weak D match, TRBD1 (6 bases). The CDR3 region is CASTGLGNTIYF. CDR3 DNA: TGTGCCAGTACAGGGCTGGGAAACACCATATATTTT.